The entry below gives a single TCR beta chain sequence along with its context. The data originate from a study of cytomegalovirus exposure and HLA in healthy donors. The J segment lost 4 bases and the V segment lost 4 bases, leaving 4 bases of the junction unmatched. The CDR3 extends over 14 amino acids. Germline lookup yields CDR1 LNHDA and CDR2 SQIVND (reference sequence). 13 Jbeta primers and 60 Vbeta primers were used for the PCR. Data came from immunoSEQ multiplex PCR; TCRdb stores just in-frame clones and leaves some out. Here the sample spans under 40,000 clones, over 90% being singletons. V and J are TRBV19 and TRBJ2-1, with TRBD2 matching 7 bases. The sequence derives from a woman aged 18-29 years in good health and CMV-seronegative. Sequenced sample: PBMCs. The CDR3 loop reads CASSTSGQYNEQFF. DNA of the CDR3: TGTGCCAGTAGTACTAGCGGACAATACAATGAGCAGTTCTTC.